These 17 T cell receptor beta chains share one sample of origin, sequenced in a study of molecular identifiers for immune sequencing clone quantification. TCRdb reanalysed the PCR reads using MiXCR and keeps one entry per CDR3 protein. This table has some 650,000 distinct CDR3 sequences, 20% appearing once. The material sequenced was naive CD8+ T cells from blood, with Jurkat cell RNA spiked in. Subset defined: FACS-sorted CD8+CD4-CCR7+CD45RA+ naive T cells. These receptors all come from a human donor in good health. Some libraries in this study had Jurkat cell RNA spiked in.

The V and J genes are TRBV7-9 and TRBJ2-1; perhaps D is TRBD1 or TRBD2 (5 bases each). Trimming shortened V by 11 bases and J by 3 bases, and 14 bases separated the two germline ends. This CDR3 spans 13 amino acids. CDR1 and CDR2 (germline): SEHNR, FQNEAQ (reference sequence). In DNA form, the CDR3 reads TGTGCCGTAAGGGGAGCTTTCTACAATGAGCAGTTCTTC. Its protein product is CAVRGAFYNEQFF.

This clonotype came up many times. For the CDR3, the DNA is TGCAGTGCTAGAGATTGGGGGACAGGGGGTATGAACACTGAAGCTTTCTTT. Its protein product is CSARDWGTGGMNTEAFF. V is TRBV20-1 and J is TRBJ1-1, with 11 bases matching TRBD1. CDR1 is DFQATT, CDR2 SNEGSKA, per germline (reference sequence). The CDR3 is made up of 17 amino acids. V was clipped by 0 bases and J by 0 bases; unmatched bases: 6.

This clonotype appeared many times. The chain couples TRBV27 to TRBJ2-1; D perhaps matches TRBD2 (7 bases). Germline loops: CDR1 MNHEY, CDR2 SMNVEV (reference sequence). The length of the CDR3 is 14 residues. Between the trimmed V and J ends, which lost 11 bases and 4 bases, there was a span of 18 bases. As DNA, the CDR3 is TGTGCCGCCAAGGAGGGGGGGAGATACAATGAGCAGTTCTTC. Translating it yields CAAKEGGRYNEQFF.

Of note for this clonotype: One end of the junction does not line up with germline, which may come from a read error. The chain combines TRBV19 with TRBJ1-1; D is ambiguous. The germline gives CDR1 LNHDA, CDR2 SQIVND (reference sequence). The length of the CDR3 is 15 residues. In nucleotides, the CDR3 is TGTGCCAGTAGTATAGGTTTCCAGATGAACACTGGAGCTTTCTTT. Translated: CASSIGFQMNTGAFF. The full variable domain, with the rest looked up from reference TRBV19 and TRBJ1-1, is DGGITQSPKYLFRKEGQNVTLSCEQNLNHDAMYWYRQDPGQGLRLIYYSQIVNDFQKGDIAEGYSVSREKKESFPLTVTSAQKNPTAFYLCASSIGFQMNTGAFFGQGTRLTVV.

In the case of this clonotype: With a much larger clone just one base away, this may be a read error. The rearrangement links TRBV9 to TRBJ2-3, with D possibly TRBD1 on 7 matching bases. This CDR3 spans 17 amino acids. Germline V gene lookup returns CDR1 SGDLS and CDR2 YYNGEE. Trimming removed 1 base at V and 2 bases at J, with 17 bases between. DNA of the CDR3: TGTGCCAGCAGCGTATCCACCCAGGGGGGCCCCACAGATACGCAGTATTTT. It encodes CASSVSTQGGPTDTQYF. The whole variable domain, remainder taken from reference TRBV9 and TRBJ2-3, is DSGVTQTPKHLITATGQRVTLRCSPRSGDLSVYWYQQSLDQGLQFLIQYYNGEERAKGNILERFSAQQFPDLHSELNLSSLELGDSALYFCASSVSTQGGPTDTQYFGPGTRLTVL.

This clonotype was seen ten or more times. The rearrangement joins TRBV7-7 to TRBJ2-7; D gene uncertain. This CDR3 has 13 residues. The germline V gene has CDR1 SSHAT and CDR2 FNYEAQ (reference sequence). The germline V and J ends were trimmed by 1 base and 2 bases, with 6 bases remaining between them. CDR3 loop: CASSLGATYEQYF. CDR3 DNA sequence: TGTGCCAGCAGCTTAGGGGCGACCTACGAGCAGTACTTC.

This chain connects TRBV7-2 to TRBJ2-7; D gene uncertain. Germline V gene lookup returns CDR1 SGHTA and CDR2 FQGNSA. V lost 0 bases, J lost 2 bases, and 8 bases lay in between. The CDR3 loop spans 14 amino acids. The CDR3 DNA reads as TGTGCCAGCAGCTTAGCCGGTCATCCCTACGAGCAGTACTTC. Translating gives CASSLAGHPYEQYF.

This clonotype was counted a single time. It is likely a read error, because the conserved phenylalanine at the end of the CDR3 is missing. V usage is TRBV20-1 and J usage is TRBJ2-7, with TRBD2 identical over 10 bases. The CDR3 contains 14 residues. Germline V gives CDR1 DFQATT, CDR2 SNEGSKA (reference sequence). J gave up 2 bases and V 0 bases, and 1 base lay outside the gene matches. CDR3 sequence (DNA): TGCAGTGCTAGAGATCTAGCGGGAGCCTACGAGCAGTACCTC. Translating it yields CSARDLAGAYEQYL.

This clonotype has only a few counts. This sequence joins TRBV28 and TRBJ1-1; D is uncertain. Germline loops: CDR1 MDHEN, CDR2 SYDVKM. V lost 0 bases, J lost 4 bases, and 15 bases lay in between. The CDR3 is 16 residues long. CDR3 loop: CASSLWSGEGSTEAFF. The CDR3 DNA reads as TGTGCCAGCAGTTTATGGTCCGGGGAAGGTAGCACTGAAGCTTTCTTT.

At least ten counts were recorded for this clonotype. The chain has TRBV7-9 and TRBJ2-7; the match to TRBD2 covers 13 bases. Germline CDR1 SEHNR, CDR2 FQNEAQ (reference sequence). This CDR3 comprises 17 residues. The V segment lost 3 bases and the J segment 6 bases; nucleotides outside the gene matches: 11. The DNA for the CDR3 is TGTGCCAGCAGCTTCCATCCCAGGACTAGCGGGGGTCCCGAGCAGTACTTC. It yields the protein CASSFHPRTSGGPEQYF.

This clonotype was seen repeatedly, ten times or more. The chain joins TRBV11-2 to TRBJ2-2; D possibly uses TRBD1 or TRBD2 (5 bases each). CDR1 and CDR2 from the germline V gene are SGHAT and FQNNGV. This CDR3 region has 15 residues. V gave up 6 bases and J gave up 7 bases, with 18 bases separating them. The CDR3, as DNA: TGTGCCAGCAGTTCCGGGCGAGGGGCCAGCGGGGAGCTGTTTTTT. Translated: CASSSGRGASGELFF.

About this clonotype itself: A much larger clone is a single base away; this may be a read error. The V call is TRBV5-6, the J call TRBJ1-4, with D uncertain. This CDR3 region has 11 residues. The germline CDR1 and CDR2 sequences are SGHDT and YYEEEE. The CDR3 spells CASSSAGNWVF. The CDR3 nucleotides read TGTGCCAGCAGCTCGGCGGGGAACTGGGTTTTT.

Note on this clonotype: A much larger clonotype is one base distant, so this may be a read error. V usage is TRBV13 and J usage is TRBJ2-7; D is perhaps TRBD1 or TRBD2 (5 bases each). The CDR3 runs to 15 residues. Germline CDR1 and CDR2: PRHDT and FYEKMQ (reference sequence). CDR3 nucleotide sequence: TGTGCCAGCAGCGTAAGCTATCCGACAGACTACGGGCAGTACTTC. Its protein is CASSVSYPTDYGQYF.

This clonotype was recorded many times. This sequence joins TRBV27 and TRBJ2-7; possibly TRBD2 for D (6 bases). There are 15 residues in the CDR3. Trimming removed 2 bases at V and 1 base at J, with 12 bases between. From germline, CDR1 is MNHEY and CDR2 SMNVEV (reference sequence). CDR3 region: CASSLRSGESYEQYF. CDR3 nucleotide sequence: TGTGCCAGCAGTTTACGTTCGGGAGAGTCCTACGAGCAGTACTTC.

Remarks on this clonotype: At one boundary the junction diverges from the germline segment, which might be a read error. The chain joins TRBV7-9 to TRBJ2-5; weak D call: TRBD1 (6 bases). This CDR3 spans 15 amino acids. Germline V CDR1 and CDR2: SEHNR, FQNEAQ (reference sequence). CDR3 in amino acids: CACSMSGTLQETQYF. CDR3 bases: TGTGCCTGCAGCATGTCCGGGACATTGCAAGAGACCCAGTACTTC.

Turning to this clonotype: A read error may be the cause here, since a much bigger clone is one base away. The CDR3 nucleotides are TGTGCCACAGGACTAGCGGGAGCCTACGAGCTGTACTTC. It specifies CATGLAGAYELYF. The chain recombines TRBV28 with TRBJ2-7; 13 bases are shared with TRBD2. The germline V gene has CDR1 MDHEN and CDR2 SYDVKM. This CDR3 spans 13 amino acids.

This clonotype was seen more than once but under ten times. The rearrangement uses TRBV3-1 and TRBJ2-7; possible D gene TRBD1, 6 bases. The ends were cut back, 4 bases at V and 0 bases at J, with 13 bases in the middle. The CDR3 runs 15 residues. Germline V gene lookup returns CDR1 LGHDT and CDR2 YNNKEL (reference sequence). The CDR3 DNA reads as TGTGCCAGCAGCCCATGGACAGAATCCTCCTACGAGCAGTACTTC. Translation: CASSPWTESSYEQYF.